Below, 26 T cell receptor beta chains from the same sample are listed, as sequenced in a study of regulatory T cells in long-lasting Graves disease. The authors built TCR beta libraries using iRepertoire HTBI primers and Arm-PCR of CDR3 regions. TCRdb used MiXCR to reprocess the multiplex PCR reads, holding one entry per CDR3 protein. The sample shows 510,000 or so distinct CDR3 sequences, 12% of them seen only once. The time point denotes: newly diagnosed GD, antithyroid drugs for less than 3 months. After RNA was extracted from PBMCs, the TCR library was made from it. The sample was also reused in another study, on T cells in Graves' hyperthyroidism and ophthalmopathy.

The sample here was peripheral blood mononuclear cells (PBMCs), taken at new diagnosis, from a patient treated with antithyroid drugs. Receptors were obtained from a woman in her twenties or thirties with Graves disease.

This clonotype occurred many times. The chain joins TRBV11-3 to TRBJ2-1, with D perhaps TRBD1 or TRBD2 (5 bases each). Trimming took 3 bases from V and 10 from J, leaving 10 bases between them. The germline gives CDR1 SGHNT, CDR2 YENEEA. There are 12 residues in the CDR3. The DNA of the CDR3 is TGTGCCAGCAGCTTGGGACCGTTGGAGCAGTTCTTC. Encoded protein: CASSLGPLEQFF.

This clonotype has ten or more counts. The CDR3 coding sequence is TGTGCCACCAGTGATTTGTACGGTATTTCCGCGGGGAGTAGCACAGATACGCAGTATTTT. Translating gives CATSDLYGISAGSSTDTQYF. The chain is built from TRBV24-1 and TRBJ2-3; D is possibly TRBD2 (6 bases). Trimming took 0 bases from V and 0 from J, leaving 21 bases between them. The germline V gene encodes CDR1 KGHDR and CDR2 SFDVKD. The CDR3 sequence is 20 residues long.

The gene calls are TRBV12-3 or TRBV12-4 and TRBJ2-5; D unresolved. The V end was cut by 6 bases, the J end by 1 base, with 15 bases between. This CDR3 region has 15 residues. DNA of the CDR3: TGTGCCAGCAGCACCTTTGCGGCCCTCCAAGAGACCCAGTACTTC. Its translation is CASSTFAALQETQYF.

This clonotype was recorded at least ten times. This sequence joins TRBV6-2 or TRBV6-3 and TRBJ1-1; TRBD1 agrees at 8 bases. With 7 bases clipped from V and 5 bases from J, the junction kept 18 bases outside the gene matches. This CDR3 contains 17 residues. Germline V CDR1 and CDR2: MNHEY, SVGEGT. The CDR3 coding sequence is TGTGCCAGCACTGGGACCGGGACAGGCTTTACGGGGACTGAAGCTTTCTTT. Its protein product is CASTGTGTGFTGTEAFF.

This clonotype was detected many times. The chain combines TRBV15 with TRBJ2-7; D perhaps matches TRBD1 (6 bases). From germline, CDR1 is LNHNV and CDR2 YYDKDF (reference sequence). CDR3 size: 15 residues. Trimming cost V 1 base and J 1 base, with 11 bases left between them. CDR3 sequence reads: CATSRGRDTSYEQYF. DNA of the CDR3: TGTGCCACCAGCAGAGGCCGGGACACTTCCTACGAGCAGTACTTC.

The chain combines TRBV29-1 with TRBJ2-1; a weak D match, TRBD2 (5 bases). V lost 6 bases and J lost 5, with 17 bases in between. This CDR3 contains 14 residues. Germline CDR1 and CDR2: SQVTM and ANQGSEA. DNA for the CDR3: TGCAGCGTCCATTTAAGCGGACTCGACAATGAGCAGTTCTTC. This sequence encodes CSVHLSGLDNEQFF.

This clonotype was recorded a few times. The J gene is TRBJ2-2, the V gene TRBV11-2, with a possible D match to TRBD2 (6 bases). Trimming removed 5 bases at V and 0 bases at J, with 16 bases between. Germline values: CDR1 SGHAT, CDR2 FQNNGV. The CDR3 totals 17 residues. The CDR3 coding sequence is TGTGCCAGCAGCCTAACCCCCGGGACTCCGAACACCGGGGAGCTGTTTTTT. It encodes CASSLTPGTPNTGELFF.

This clonotype was recorded many times. This rearrangement joins TRBV4-1 to TRBJ1-4; TRBD1 agrees at 8 bases. The CDR3 runs 17 residues. Germline CDR1 reads MGHRA; CDR2 reads YSYEKL. Losses at the gene ends were 4 bases for V and 7 bases for J; bases not matched to a gene: 14. CDR3 in DNA: TGCGCCAGCAGCCGACGCATGTTGGGACAGGCCCCTGAAAAACTGTTTTTT. This translates into CASSRRMLGQAPEKLFF.

This clonotype has at least ten counts. This chain uses TRBV28 with TRBJ2-7; TRBD1 might be the D (6 bases). Looked up from germline, CDR1 is MDHEN and CDR2 is SYDVKM. Trimming pared 6 bases from V and 0 bases from J, leaving 9 bases between. The length of the CDR3 is 13 residues. Here the CDR3 DNA reads TGTGCCAGCAGATCAGGGGTCTCCTACGAGCAGTACTTC. It yields the protein CASRSGVSYEQYF.

This clonotype was counted at least ten times. The rearrangement uses TRBV3-1 and TRBJ1-1; D not resolved. The CDR3 sequence is 18 residues long. Trimming pared 1 base from V and 1 base from J, leaving 19 bases between. CDR1 and CDR2 (germline): LGHDT, YNNKEL (reference sequence). In DNA form, the CDR3 reads TGTGCCAGCAGCCAAGGTCTTCGGCGAGGACTGGGGAACACTGAAGCTTTCTTT. This translates into CASSQGLRRGLGNTEAFF.

This clonotype was found many times. The chain uses TRBV5-5 and TRBJ2-1, with 7 bases matching TRBD2. V was clipped by 1 base and J by 6 bases; unmatched bases: 10. Germline V gene lookup returns CDR1 SGHKS and CDR2 YYEKEE (reference sequence). The CDR3 totals 16 residues. Written as DNA, the CDR3 is TGTGCCAGCAGCTTGTATCTGGCGGGAGCATCCAATGAGCAGTTCTTC. This codes for CASSLYLAGASNEQFF.

Remarks on this clonotype: A read error may be the cause here, since a much bigger clone is one base away. The rearrangement links TRBV27 to TRBJ2-2; weak D call: TRBD2 (5 bases). The CDR3 extends over 13 amino acids. Germline V CDR1 and CDR2: MNHEY, SMNVEV (reference sequence). DNA of the CDR3: TGTGCCAGCAGTTTGGAGAGTTCCGGGGAGCTGCTTTTT. Translating gives CASSLESSGELLF.

This clonotype was recorded at least ten times. This chain connects TRBV29-1 to TRBJ1-1; D remains unclear. Deletions cut 4 bases from V and 1 base from J, with 10 bases between. The CDR3 extends over 13 amino acids. Germline V CDR1 and CDR2: SQVTM, ANQGSEA. The CDR3 is CSVAPHPNTEAFF. The CDR3 DNA sequence: TGCAGCGTTGCCCCCCACCCGAACACTGAAGCTTTCTTT.

This clonotype was found many times. The gene calls are TRBV28 and TRBJ2-1; D not resolved. The ends were cut back, 6 bases at V and 2 bases at J, with 2 bases in the middle. Germline assignment: CDR1 MDHEN and CDR2 SYDVKM. This CDR3 contains 11 residues. The CDR3 region is CASRTYNEQFF. The CDR3 DNA is TGTGCCAGCAGAACCTACAATGAGCAGTTCTTC.

This clonotype was detected once. This chain joins TRBV10-1 and TRBJ2-3, with TRBD1 matching over 9 bases. The J call is doubtful: the DNA matches TRBJ2-7 better. Germline V CDR1 and CDR2: WNHNN, SYGVQD (reference sequence). This CDR3 is 13 amino acids long. Written as DNA, the CDR3 is TGCGCCAGCAGTGGGGACAGGGAATCCGAGCAGTACTTC. Amino acid sequence: CASSGDRESEQYF.

V is TRBV24-1 and J is TRBJ2-7; 8 positions agree with TRBD1. The CDR3 has 19 amino acids. The V and J ends lost 1 base and 0 bases, in that order; junction bases with no gene match: 13. Germline V gene sequence: CDR1 KGHDR, CDR2 SFDVKD. For the CDR3, the DNA is TGTGCCACCAGTGATTTTAGCAGGGGGCCACCTAACTGCTCCTACGAGCAGTACTTC. Protein: CATSDFSRGPPNCSYEQYF.

The chain has TRBV6-2 or TRBV6-3 and TRBJ2-7, with 9 nucleotides matching TRBD2. The germline V gene has CDR1 MNHEY and CDR2 SVGEGT. CDR3 length: 17 amino acids. Trimming cost V 2 bases and J 3 bases; bases outside gene matches: 11. CDR3 loop: CASSYPSGASGHYEQYF. The CDR3 coding sequence is TGTGCCAGCAGTTACCCTAGCGGGGCTAGCGGGCACTACGAGCAGTACTTC.

This clonotype was seen more than once but under ten times. The genes are TRBV6-5 and TRBJ1-1, with TRBD1 as a possible D gene (5 bases). V was shortened by 4 bases and J by 9 bases, with 12 bases between the two germline ends. The CDR3 contains 12 residues. Germline CDR1 is MNHEY and CDR2 is SVGAGI. CDR3 amino acids: CASSSGTYKAFF. CDR3 nucleotides: TGTGCCAGCAGTTCTGGGACGTATAAAGCTTTCTTT.

At least ten counts were recorded for this clonotype. The chain recombines TRBV2 with TRBJ2-7; a weak D match, TRBD1 (6 bases). The CDR3 spans 15 residues. V was pared by 6 bases and J by 2 bases, with 17 bases between. Germline loops: CDR1 SNHLY, CDR2 FYNNEI. Written as DNA, the CDR3 is TGTGCCAGCAGCGCCGGACAGAGGAAAGCCTACGAGCAGTACTTC. Protein sequence: CASSAGQRKAYEQYF. Full variable domain (rest looked up from reference TRBV2 and TRBJ2-7): EPEVTQTPSHQVTQMGQEVILRCVPISNHLYFYWYRQILGQKVEFLVSFYNNEISEKSEIFDDQFSVERPDGSNFTLKIRSTKLEDSAMYFCASSAGQRKAYEQYFGPGTRLTVT.

In its sample, this clonotype was seen many times. The gene calls are TRBV27 and TRBJ1-2; 10 bases map to TRBD1. With 8 bases clipped from V and 4 bases from J, the junction kept 7 bases outside the gene matches. CDR3 length: 14 amino acids. Germline V gives CDR1 MNHEY, CDR2 SMNVEV (reference sequence). CDR3 sequence: CASRSRDRGYGYTF. CDR3 bases: TGTGCCAGCCGCTCCCGGGACAGGGGCTATGGCTACACCTTC.

This clonotype occurred many times. This chain connects TRBV2 to TRBJ1-5; D remains ambiguous. Germline CDR1 and CDR2: SNHLY and FYNNEI. Trimming cost V 5 bases and J 4 bases, with 15 bases left between them. CDR3 length: 15 amino acids. CDR3: CASSPRPSQNQPQHF. The CDR3 DNA reads as TGTGCCAGCAGTCCACGGCCCAGCCAAAATCAGCCCCAGCATTTT.

V is TRBV5-8 and J is TRBJ1-2; no firm D call. This CDR3 comprises 13 residues. The germline V gene encodes CDR1 SGHTS and CDR2 YDEGEE. V was cut by 4 bases and J by 2 bases, with 9 bases left in between. The CDR3 loop is CASSRWINYGYTF. DNA of the CDR3: TGTGCCAGCAGCCGATGGATCAACTATGGCTACACCTTC.

In regard to this clonotype: A much larger clone sits a single nucleotide away, making a read error possible. This chain joins TRBV5-8 and TRBJ1-1, with D possibly being TRBD1 (6 bases). Germline loops: CDR1 SGHTS, CDR2 YDEGEE. The CDR3 has 15 amino acids. The chain's CDR3 is CASGLFSGVNTEAFF. The CDR3 DNA reads as TGTGCCAGCGGCTTGTTCTCAGGGGTGAACACTGAAGCTTTCTTT.

This clonotype was counted between two and nine times. V is TRBV19 and J is TRBJ2-5; no reliable D call. The CDR3 extends over 13 amino acids. Deletions cut 10 bases from V and 0 bases from J, with 12 bases between. Germline CDR1 and CDR2: LNHDA and SQIVND (reference sequence). CDR3: CATSKRYQETQYF. The CDR3 DNA reads as TGTGCCACCTCTAAGAGGTACCAAGAGACCCAGTACTTC.

This clonotype was seen more than once but under ten times. The rearrangement joins TRBV19 to TRBJ2-7; D is perhaps TRBD1 or TRBD2 (5 bases each). V was trimmed by 3 bases and J by 6 bases, leaving 12 bases between them. The CDR3 sequence is 13 residues long. The germline V gene encodes CDR1 LNHDA and CDR2 SQIVND (reference sequence). The CDR3 spells CASSIYGGLEQYF. The CDR3 bases are TGTGCCAGTAGTATTTATGGGGGTCTCGAGCAGTACTTC.

As to this clonotype: As the CDR3 is not closed by the conserved phenylalanine or tryptophan, this likely results from a read error. The genes are TRBV4-1 and TRBJ2-1; 10 bases are a match to TRBD2. Per the germline V gene, CDR1 is MGHRA and CDR2 is YSYEKL. V shed 5 bases and J 4 bases; nucleotides not matched to a gene: 11. This CDR3 has 17 residues. The CDR3 DNA follows: TGCGCCAGCAGCACGGGCCGTGGACTAGCGGTTTACAATGAGCAGTTCTTG. This gives the protein CASSTGRGLAVYNEQFL.